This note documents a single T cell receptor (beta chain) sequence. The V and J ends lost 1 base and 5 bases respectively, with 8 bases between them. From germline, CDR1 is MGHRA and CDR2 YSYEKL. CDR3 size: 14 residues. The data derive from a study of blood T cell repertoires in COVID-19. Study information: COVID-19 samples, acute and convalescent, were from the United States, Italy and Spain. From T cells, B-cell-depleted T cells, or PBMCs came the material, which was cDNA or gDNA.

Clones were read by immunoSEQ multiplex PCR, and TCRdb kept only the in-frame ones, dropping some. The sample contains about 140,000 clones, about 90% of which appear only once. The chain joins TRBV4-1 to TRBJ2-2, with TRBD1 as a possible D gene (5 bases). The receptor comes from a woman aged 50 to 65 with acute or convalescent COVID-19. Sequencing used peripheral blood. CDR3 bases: TGCGCCAGCAGCCAAGCAGGGATGACCGGGGAGCTGTTTTTT. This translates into CASSQAGMTGELFF.